This T cell receptor (beta chain) is from a study of shared clonotypes between healthy human individuals. Notes on this clone: Its specificity is unknown.

The CDR3 runs to 11 residues. The ends were cut back, 0 bases at V and 6 bases at J, with 4 bases in the middle. Germline V gene data show CDR1 as DFQATT and CDR2 as SNEGSKA (reference sequence). It was across several immunoSEQ plates that each subset's genomic DNA was evenly split. Repertoires were generated with immunoSEQ multiplex PCR, while TCRdb's copy carries only in-frame clones and drops some. The sample shows hundreds of thousands of clones, 74% of them seen only once. Study results and caveats: Approximately 5.4% of naive CD4 clonotypes were common to a handful of donors. Rarefaction gave evidence that sorted-subset sequencing remained incomplete despite large depth.

This TCR was sampled from a woman aged 30 to 39 in good health. This chain links TRBV20-1 with TRBJ2-3, with no clear D. The sample was memory CD4+ T cells sorted from blood. Subset of the sample: CD45RA-negative fraction. DNA of the CDR3: TGCAGTGCTAGAGACGTCGATACGCAGTATTTT. Protein: CSARDVDTQYF.